This T cell receptor beta chain was sequenced during a study of blood T cell repertoires in COVID-19. Study-wide background: Acute and convalescent COVID-19 samples came from the United States, Italy and Spain.

Seattle participants joined during active infection and were tracked over time. There are 14 residues in the CDR3. The V gene's germline CDR1 is SGHTA and CDR2 FQGNSA. After removal of 6 bases from V and 3 bases from J, the junction contained 5 bases not matched to a gene. Produced via immunoSEQ multiplex PCR; TCRdb's table is partial and in-frame only. The sample contains roughly 20,000 clones, under 85% of which appear only once. This clone has only a few counts. The sample taken for sequencing was peripheral blood. The chain couples TRBV7-2 to TRBJ2-5; 9 bases line up with TRBD1. The clonotype originates from a man aged 65 to 85 with COVID-19, enrolled during active disease. CDR3 protein: CASRRDRVEETQYF. CDR3 coding DNA: TGTGCCAGCAGGAGGGACAGGGTAGAAGAGACCCAGTACTTC.